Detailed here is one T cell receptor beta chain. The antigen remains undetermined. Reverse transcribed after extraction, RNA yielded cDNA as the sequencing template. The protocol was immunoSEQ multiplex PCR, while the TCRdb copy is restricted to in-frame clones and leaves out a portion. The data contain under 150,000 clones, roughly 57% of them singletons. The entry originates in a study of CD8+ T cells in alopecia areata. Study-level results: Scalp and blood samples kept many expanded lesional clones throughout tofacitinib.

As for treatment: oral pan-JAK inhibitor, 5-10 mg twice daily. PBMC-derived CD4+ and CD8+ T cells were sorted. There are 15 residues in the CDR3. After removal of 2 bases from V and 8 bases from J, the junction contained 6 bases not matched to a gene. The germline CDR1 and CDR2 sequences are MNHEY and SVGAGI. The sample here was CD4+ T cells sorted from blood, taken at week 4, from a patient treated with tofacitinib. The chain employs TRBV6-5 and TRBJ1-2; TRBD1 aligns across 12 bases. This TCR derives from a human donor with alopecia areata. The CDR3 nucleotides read TGTGCCAGCAGTTACCGGGGACAGGGGGCAGGAGGCTACACCTTC. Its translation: CASSYRGQGAGGYTF.